This T cell receptor (beta chain) was documented in a study of cytomegalovirus exposure and HLA in healthy donors. Notes on the study in general: Donors belonging to an Asian-associated ancestry cluster reportedly showed fewer N-insertions in productive TCRs than the roughly 670-donor mean, according to what a later analysis found.

The CDR3 extends over 14 amino acids. Germline CDR1 is SEHNR and CDR2 is FQNEAQ (reference sequence). Trimming at V came to 8 bases and at J to 0 bases, leaving 6 bases not matched to a gene. It was with 60 Vbeta and 13 Jbeta primers that the PCR ran. Libraries were prepared by immunoSEQ multiplex PCR; TCRdb keeps only in-frame clonotypes and omits some of them. The table for this sample gives approximately 130,000 clones. Samples came from healthy bone marrow donors. To note about this clone: Antigen unknown.

The chain uses TRBV7-9 and TRBJ1-2, with 7 positions matching TRBD1. Sequences were obtained from PBMCs. The sequence was obtained from a woman aged 55-75 years in good health and CMV-seronegative. The CDR3 protein is CASGWGTANYGYTF. CDR3 coding DNA: TGTGCCAGCGGGTGGGGGACAGCTAACTATGGCTACACCTTC. The full variable domain, in which reference TRBV7-9 and TRBJ1-2 provide the parts outside the CDR3, is DTGVSQNPRHKITKRGQNVTFRCDPISEHNRLYWYRQTLGQGPEFLTYFQNEAQLEKSRLLSDRFSAERPKGSFSTLEIQRTEQGDSAMYLCASGWGTANYGYTFGSGTRLTVV.